The clone carrying this T cell receptor beta chain has just a few counts. Its antigen is currently unknown. This entry is derived from a study of blood T cells in healthy people across ages. For the second PCR, which ran for about 7 to 11 cycles, a sample-barcoded 5' primer and a J-beta primer mix were used. TCRdb itself ran the 5' RACE reads through MiXCR, one entry per CDR3 protein. The data hold 1.5 million to 2 million distinct CDR3 sequences, with about 32% observed a single time. J gave up 3 bases and V 8 bases, and 4 bases lay outside the gene matches. Germline V gene lookup returns CDR1 ENHRY and CDR2 SYGVKD. The CDR3 has 13 residues. Findings and caveats of the study: It was found that TCR beta diversity correlated strongly with the percentage of naive T cells. Diversity was estimated from one million T cells, and these estimates were considered underestimates.

V gene TRBV10-3 combines with J gene TRBJ1-2; TRBD1 agrees at 9 bases. This TCR derives from a woman in her 30s in good health. The sample consisted of blood. CDR3 DNA sequence: TGTGCCATCGGTAGGGACAGGGACTATGGCTACACCTTC. Translating gives CAIGRDRDYGYTF.